Below, 8 T cell receptor beta chains from the same sample are listed, as sequenced in a study of cytomegalovirus exposure and HLA in healthy donors. The PCR employed 60 Vbeta primers together with 13 Jbeta primers. The data were produced by immunoSEQ multiplex PCR, yet TCRdb's version contains in-frame clones alone and is incomplete. The table has more than 150,000 clones, 80% to 85% seen once. Material for sequencing was PBMCs. The receptor set was obtained from a woman under 30 in good health and CMV-seronegative.

The sample holds one count of this clone. This chain joins TRBV5-1 and TRBJ2-5; TRBD2 matches at 15 bases. The V gene's germline CDR1 is SGHRS and CDR2 YFSETQ. J gave up 1 base and V 4 bases, and 11 bases lay outside the gene matches. The CDR3 loop spans 19 amino acids. CDR3 protein: CASSVGGTSGGPSQETQYF. CDR3 bases: TGCGCCAGCAGCGTCGGGGGGACTAGCGGGGGGCCTTCCCAAGAGACCCAGTACTTC.

The V gene is TRBV6-6, the J gene TRBJ1-1, with a weak D call TRBD1 (6 bases). The germline V gene has CDR1 MNHNY and CDR2 SVGAGI (reference sequence). The CDR3 is 10 residues long. Trimming took 11 bases from V and 6 from J, leaving 10 bases between them. CDR3 residues: CAAEGAEAFF. CDR3 nucleotide sequence: TGTGCCGCCGAGGGGGCTGAAGCTTTCTTT.

This chain joins TRBV5-6 and TRBJ2-4; TRBD2 aligns across 7 bases. Germline CDR1 and CDR2: SGHDT and YYEEEE. The ends lost 4 bases at V and 0 bases at J; junction bases unmatched: 4. This CDR3 has 15 amino acids. Here the CDR3 DNA reads TGTGCCAGCAGCGAACTAGCGCGAGCCAAAAACATTCAGTACTTC. Residues: CASSELARAKNIQYF.

This clone came up a few times. The rearrangement links TRBV2 to TRBJ1-4; D is uncertain. CDR1 is SNHLY, CDR2 FYNNEI, per germline. The CDR3 spans 17 residues. V was pared by 2 bases and J by 0 bases, with 13 bases between. As DNA, the CDR3 is TGTGCCAGCAGTGAAAGTCTGGCAGGAACAACTAATGAAAAACTGTTTTTT. It specifies CASSESLAGTTNEKLFF.

This clone was seen once. V and J are TRBV7-9 and TRBJ1-6; the D gene is possibly TRBD1 (6 bases). Trimming left V 1 base short and J 10 bases short, with 11 bases between. CDR3 length: 14 amino acids. Germline CDR1 SEHNR, CDR2 FQNEAQ (reference sequence). Written as DNA, the CDR3 is TGTGCCAGCAGCTTAGAGGACAGCTGGTCACCCCTCCACTTT. Amino acids: CASSLEDSWSPLHF.

This clone appeared a few times. The chain has TRBV4-2 and TRBJ2-2; D might be TRBD2 (5 bases). V shed 0 bases and J shed 1 base, with 15 bases lying between them. This CDR3 has 18 amino acids. Per germline, CDR1 LGHNA and CDR2 YNFKEQ. CDR3 amino acids: CASSQDVDFLLNTGELFF. CDR3 DNA: TGTGCCAGCAGCCAAGATGTGGACTTTCTCCTGAACACCGGGGAGCTGTTTTTT.

This chain links TRBV28 with TRBJ1-2; D possibly corresponds to TRBD1 (5 bases). CDR1 is MDHEN and CDR2 is SYDVKM in the germline V gene. Trimming removed 2 bases from V and 2 bases from J, with 21 bases in between. This CDR3 is built from 18 residues. CDR3 nucleotides: TGTGCCAGCAGTTTACCCTCCGGCGATCAATCAGGGAACTATGGCTACACCTTC. This gives the protein CASSLPSGDQSGNYGYTF.

The chain has TRBV7-2 and TRBJ2-3; D ambiguous. The germline V and J ends were trimmed by 5 bases and 0 bases, with 12 bases remaining between them. The V gene's germline CDR1 is SGHTA and CDR2 FQGNSA. The CDR3 has 15 residues. CDR3 bases: TGTGCCAGCAGCCCTACAGCCGGAAGCACAGATACGCAGTATTTT. Its protein product is CASSPTAGSTDTQYF. The variable domain in full, completed from reference TRBV7-2 and TRBJ2-3, reads GAGVSQSPSNKVTEKGKDVELRCDPISGHTALYWYRQSLGQGLEFLIYFQGNSAPDKSGLPSDRFSAERTGGSVSTLTIQRTQQEDSAVYLCASSPTAGSTDTQYFGPGTRLTVL.